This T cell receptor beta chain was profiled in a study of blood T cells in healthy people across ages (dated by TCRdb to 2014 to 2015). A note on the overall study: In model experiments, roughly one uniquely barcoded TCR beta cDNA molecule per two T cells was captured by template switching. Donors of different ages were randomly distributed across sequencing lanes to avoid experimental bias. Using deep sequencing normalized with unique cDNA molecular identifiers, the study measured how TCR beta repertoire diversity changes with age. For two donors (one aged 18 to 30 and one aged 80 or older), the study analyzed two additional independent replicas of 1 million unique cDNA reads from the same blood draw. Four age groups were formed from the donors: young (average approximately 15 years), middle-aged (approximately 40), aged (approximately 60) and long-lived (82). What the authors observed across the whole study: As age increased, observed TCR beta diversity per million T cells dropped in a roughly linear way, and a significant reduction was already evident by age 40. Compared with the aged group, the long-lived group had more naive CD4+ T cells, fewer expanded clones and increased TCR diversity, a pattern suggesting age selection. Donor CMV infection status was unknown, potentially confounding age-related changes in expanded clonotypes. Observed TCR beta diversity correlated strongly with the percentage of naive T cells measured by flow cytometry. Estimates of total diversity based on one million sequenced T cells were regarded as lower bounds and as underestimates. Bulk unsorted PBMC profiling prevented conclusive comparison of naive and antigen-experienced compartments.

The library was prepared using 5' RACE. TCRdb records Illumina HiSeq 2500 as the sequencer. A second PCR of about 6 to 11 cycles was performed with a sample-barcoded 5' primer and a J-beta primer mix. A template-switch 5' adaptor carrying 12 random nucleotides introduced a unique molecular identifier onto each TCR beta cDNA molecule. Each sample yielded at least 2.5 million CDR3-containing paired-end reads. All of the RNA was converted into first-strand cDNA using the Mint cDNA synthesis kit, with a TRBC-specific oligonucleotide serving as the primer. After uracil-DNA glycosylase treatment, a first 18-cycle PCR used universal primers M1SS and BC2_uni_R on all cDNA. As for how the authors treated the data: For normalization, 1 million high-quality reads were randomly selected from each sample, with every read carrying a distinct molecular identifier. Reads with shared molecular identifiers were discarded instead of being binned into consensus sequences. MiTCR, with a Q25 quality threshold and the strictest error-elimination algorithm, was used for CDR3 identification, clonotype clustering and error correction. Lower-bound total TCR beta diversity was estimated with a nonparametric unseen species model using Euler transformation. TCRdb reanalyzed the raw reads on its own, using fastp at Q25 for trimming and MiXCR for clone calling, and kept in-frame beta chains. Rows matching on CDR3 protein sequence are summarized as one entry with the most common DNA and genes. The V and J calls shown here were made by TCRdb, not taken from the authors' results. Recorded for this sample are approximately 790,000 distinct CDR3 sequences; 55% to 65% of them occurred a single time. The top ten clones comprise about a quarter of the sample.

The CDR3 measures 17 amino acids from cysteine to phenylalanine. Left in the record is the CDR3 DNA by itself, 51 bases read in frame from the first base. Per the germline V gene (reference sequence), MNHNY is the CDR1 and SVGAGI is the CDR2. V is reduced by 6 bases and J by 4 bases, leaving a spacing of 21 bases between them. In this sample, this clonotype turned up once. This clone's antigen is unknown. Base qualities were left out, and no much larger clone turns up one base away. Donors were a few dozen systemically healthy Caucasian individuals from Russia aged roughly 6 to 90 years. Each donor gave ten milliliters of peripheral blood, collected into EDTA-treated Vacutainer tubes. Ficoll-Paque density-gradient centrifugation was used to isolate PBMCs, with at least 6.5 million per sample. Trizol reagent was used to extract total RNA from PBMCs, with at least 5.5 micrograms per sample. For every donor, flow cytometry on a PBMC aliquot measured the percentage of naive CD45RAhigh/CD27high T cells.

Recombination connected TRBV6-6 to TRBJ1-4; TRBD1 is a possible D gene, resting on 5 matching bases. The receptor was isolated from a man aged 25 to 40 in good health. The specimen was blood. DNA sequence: TGTGCCAGCAGCCTCCTCCCAAGGGGTGGCGGTAATGAAAAACTGTTTTTT. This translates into CASSLLPRGGGNEKLFF.